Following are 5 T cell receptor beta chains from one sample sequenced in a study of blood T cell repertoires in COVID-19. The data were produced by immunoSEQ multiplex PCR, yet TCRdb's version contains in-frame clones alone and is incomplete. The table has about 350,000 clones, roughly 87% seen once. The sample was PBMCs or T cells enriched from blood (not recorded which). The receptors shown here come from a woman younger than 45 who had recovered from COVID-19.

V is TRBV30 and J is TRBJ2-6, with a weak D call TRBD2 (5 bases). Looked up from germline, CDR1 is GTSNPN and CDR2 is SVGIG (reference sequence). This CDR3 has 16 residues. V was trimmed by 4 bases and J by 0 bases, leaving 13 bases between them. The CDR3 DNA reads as TGTGCCTGGACAAACATAGGGAGCTCTGGGGCCAACGTCCTGACTTTC. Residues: CAWTNIGSSGANVLTF.

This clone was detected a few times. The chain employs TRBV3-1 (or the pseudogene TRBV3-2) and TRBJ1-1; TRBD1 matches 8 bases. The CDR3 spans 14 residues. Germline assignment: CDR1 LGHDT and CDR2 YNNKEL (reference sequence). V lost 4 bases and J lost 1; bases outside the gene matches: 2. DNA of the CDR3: TGTGCCAGCAGCCTCGGACAGGGGAACACTGAAGCTTTCTTT. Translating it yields CASSLGQGNTEAFF.

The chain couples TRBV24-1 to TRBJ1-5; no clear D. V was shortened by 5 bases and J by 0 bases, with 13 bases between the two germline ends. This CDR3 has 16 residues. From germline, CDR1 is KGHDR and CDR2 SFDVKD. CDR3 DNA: TGTGCCACCAGTGGTGGAGGGCTCGGTAGCAATCAGCCCCAGCATTTT. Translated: CATSGGGLGSNQPQHF.

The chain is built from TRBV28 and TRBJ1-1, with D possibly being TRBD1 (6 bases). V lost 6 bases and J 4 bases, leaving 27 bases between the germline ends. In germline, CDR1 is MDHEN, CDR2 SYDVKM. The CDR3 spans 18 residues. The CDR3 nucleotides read TGTGCCAGCAGGGTACAGAGCTCGAATAAGGGGGGGGGCACTGAAGCTTTCTTT. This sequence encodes CASRVQSSNKGGGTEAFF.

DNA for the CDR3: TGTGCCAGCAGTCGGCTTCTCGGGGGGACAGATACGCAGTATTTT. This translates into CASSRLLGGTDTQYF. The chain has TRBV27 and TRBJ2-3; 7 bases are a match to TRBD2. After removal of 5 bases from V and 3 bases from J, the junction contained 8 bases not matched to a gene. This CDR3 comprises 15 residues. Germline CDR1 reads MNHEY; CDR2 reads SMNVEV (reference sequence).